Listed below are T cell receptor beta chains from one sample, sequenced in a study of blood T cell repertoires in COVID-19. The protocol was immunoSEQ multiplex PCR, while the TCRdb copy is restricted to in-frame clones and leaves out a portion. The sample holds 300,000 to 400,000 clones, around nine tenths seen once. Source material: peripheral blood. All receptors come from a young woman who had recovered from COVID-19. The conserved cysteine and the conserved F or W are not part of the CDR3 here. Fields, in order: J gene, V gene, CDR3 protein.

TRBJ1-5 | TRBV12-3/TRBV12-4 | ASSSGQLVQH
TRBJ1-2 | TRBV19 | ASSIVGAHNYGYT
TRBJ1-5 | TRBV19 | ASSPGQGAWGPQH
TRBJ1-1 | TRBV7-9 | ASKKPGAKNTEAF
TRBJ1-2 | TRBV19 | ASSIRTGFSYT
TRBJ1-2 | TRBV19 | ASAELWYGYT
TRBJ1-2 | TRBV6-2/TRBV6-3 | ASSPDSLYYGYT
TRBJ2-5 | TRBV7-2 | ASSPTGTGMETQY
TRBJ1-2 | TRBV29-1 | SVSTTGANYGYT
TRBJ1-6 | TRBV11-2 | ASSLERRGNSPLH
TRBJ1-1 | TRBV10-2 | ASSDWVGGLNTEAF
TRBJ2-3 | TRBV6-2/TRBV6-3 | ASSPAGVADTQY
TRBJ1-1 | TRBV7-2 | ASSQNIRSTGKAF
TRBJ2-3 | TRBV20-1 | SASMHREAADTQY
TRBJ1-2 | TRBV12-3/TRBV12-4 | ASGRGPHYGYT
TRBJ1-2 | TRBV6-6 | ASSSAGGLDNYGYT
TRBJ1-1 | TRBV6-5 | ASSYSTGNTEAF
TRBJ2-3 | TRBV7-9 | ASSAGRGPDTQY
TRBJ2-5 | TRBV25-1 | ASSEWGEKETQY
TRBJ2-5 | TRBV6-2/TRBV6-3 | ASSYGDRLQETQY
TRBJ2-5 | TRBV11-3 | ASSYLAIPGETQY
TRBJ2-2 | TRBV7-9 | ASSSQDSTGELF
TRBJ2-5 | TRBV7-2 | ASSLGLGSGQETQY
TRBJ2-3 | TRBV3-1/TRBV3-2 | ASSQSLVGRDTQY
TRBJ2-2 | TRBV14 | ASSLRYSGELF
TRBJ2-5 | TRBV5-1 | ASSLLQGVRETQY
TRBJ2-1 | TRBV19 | ASSIRVLAGGPRYNEQF
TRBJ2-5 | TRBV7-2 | ASSPGSSGRYLETQY
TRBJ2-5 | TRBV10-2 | ASSLLAAQETQY
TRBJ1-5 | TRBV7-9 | ASRPPGEDQPQH
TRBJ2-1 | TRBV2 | ASSVGSRGEQF
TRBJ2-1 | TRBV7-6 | ASSLTGGDNEQF
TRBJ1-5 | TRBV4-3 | ASSQEPEPNQPQH
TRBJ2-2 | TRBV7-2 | ASSSGTSASGELF
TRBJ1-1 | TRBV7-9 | ASSFTRSGDPNTEAF
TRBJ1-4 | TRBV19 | ASTGGEVSEKLF
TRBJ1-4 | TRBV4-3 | ASSRAGNRVGEKLF
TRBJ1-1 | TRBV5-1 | ASSLGLPEAF
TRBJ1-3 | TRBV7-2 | ASSLGDREAGNTIY
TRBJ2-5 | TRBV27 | ASSWGGLAEETQY
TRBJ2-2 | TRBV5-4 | ASSLRTGPSAGELF
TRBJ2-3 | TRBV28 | ASSTTGGTDTQY
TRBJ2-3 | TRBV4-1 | ASSKALAGNTDTQY
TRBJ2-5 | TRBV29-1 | SVGPSGQETQY
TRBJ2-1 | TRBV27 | ASSLVIAGDYNEQF
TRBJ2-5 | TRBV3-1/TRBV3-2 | ASSQTPGLAGSPETQY
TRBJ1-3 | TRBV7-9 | ASSLVESTIY
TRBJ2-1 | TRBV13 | ASSGGRGDEQF
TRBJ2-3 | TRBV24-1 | ATSDFGGEPTDTQY
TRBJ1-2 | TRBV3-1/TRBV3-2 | ASSQVAQGALYGYT
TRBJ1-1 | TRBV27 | ASSSHTEAF
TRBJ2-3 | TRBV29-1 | SVGREGLSTDTQY
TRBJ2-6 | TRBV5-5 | ASSLIRTGFSGANVLT
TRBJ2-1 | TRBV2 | ASTLSGRGGRYGTHEQF
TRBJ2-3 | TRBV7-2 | ASSLDPAGRLDTQY
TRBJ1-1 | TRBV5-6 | ASSLGWTEAF
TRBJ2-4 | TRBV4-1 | ASSRVRGAGFGNIQY
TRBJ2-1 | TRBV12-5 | ASGLVPGSSYNEQF
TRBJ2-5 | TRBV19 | ASRPTGGAKETQY
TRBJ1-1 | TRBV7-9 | ASSLVAGKETEAF